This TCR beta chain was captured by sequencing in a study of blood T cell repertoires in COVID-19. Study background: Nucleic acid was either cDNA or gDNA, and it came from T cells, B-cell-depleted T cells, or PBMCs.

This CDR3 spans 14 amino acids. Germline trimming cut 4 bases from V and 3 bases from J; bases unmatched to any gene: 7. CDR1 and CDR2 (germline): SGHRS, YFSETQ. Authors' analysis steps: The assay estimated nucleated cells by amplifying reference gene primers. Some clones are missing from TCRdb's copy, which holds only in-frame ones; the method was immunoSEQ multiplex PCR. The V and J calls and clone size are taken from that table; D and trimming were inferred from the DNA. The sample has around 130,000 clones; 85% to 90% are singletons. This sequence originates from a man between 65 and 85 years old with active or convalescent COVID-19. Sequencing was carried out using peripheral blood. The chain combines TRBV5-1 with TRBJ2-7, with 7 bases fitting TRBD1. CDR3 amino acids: CASSPRDSIYEQYF. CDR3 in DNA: TGCGCCAGCAGCCCGAGGGACAGCATCTACGAGCAGTACTTC.